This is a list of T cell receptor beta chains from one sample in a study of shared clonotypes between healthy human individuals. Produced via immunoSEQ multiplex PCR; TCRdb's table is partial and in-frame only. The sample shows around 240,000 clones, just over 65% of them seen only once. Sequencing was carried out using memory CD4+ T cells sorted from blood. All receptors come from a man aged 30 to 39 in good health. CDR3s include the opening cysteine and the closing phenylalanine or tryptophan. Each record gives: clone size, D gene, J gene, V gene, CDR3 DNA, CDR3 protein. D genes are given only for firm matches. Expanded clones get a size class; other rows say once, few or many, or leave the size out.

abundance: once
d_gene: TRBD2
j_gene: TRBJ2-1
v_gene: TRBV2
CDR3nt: TGTGCCAGCAGTGCTCTCGGGGGGGGCTACAATGAGCAGTTCTTC
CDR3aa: CASSALGGGYNEQFF

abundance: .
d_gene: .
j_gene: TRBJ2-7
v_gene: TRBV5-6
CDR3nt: TGTGCCAGCAGCCCTGAGGGGAGCTCCTACGAGCAGTACTTC
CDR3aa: CASSPEGSSYEQYF

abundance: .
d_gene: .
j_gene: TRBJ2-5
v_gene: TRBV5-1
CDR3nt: TGCGCCAGCAGCTTGCAGGGAATTGGGCAAGAGACCCAGTACTTC
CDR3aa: CASSLQGIGQETQYF

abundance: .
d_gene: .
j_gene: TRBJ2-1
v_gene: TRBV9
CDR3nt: TGTGCCAGCAGCGTAGAGGCAGACTACAATGAGCAGTTCTTC
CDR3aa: CASSVEADYNEQFF

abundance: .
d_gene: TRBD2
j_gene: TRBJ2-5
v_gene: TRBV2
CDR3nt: TGTGCCAGCGGGGGAGGGAGGTCCGTCCCACAAGAGACCCAGTACTTC
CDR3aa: CASGGGRSVPQETQYF

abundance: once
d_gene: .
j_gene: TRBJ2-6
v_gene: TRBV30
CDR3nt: TGTGCCTCCCCCTCAGGTACTGGGGCCAACGTCCTGACTTTC
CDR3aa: CASPSGTGANVLTF

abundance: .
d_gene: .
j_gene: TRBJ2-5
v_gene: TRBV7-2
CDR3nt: TGTGCCAGCAGCCCGAGGACCCAAGAGACCCAGTACTTC
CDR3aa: CASSPRTQETQYF

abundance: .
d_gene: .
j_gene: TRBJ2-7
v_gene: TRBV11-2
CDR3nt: TGTGCCAGCAGCCCTAGGGCGCGGGGTGGCTCCTACGAGCAGTACTTC
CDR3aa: CASSPRARGGSYEQYF

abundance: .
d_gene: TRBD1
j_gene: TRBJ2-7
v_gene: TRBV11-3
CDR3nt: TGTGCCAGCAGCCCACAGGGGGCGATCTACGAGCAGTACTTC
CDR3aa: CASSPQGAIYEQYF

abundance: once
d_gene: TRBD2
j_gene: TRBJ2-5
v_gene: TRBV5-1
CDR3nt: TGCGCCAGCAGCCTACTAGCGGGAAACCAAGAGACCCAGTACTTC
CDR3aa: CASSLLAGNQETQYF

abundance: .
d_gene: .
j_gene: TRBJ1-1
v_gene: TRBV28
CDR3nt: TGTGCCAGCAGTTCCCCGTGGGTGAACACTGAAGCTTTCTTT
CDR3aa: CASSSPWVNTEAFF

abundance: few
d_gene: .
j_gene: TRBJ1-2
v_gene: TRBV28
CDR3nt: TGTGCCAGCAGCCCCGGTGGTGGCTACACCTTC
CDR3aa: CASSPGGGYTF

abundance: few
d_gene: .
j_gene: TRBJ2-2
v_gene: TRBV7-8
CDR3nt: TGTGCCAGCAGCTGGCTGCCTAGTCAAGGCGGGGAGCTGTTTTTT
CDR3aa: CASSWLPSQGGELFF

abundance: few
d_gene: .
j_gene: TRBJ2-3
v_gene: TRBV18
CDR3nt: TGTGCCAGCTCGGCTGAGGATACGCAGTATTTT
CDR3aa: CASSAEDTQYF

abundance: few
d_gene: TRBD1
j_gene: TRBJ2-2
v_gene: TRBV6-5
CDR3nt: TGTGCCATCCGACAGGGGCCAGACACCGGGGAGCTGTTTTTT
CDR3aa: CAIRQGPDTGELFF

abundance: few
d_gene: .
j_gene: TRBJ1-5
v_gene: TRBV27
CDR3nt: TGTGCCAGCAGTTCAAAGGGGGATCAGCCCCAGCATTTT
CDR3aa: CASSSKGDQPQHF

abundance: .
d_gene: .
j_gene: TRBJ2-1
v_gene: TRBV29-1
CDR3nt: TGCAGCACCAAAACAATCGTCTCCTACAATGAGCAGTTCTTC
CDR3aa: CSTKTIVSYNEQFF

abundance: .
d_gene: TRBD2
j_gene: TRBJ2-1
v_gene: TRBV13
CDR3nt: TGTGCCAGCAGTCAGAAGCTACTAGCGGGAGTCAATGAGCAGTTCTTC
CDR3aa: CASSQKLLAGVNEQFF

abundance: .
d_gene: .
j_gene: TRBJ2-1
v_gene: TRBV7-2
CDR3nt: TGTGCCAGCAGCTTAATCCGTGAGCAGTTCTTC
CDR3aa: CASSLIREQFF

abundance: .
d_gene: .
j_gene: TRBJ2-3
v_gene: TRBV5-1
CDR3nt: TGCGCCAGCAGCTTGGAGGTACAAGGCTCGCAGTATTTT
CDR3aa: CASSLEVQGSQYF

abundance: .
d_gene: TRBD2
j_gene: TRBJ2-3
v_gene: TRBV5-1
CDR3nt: TGCGCCAGCAGCTTGGATGTAGCGGGAGGCCCTACAGATACGCAGTATTTT
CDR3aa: CASSLDVAGGPTDTQYF

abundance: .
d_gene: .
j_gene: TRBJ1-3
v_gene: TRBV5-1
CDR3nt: TGCGCCAGCAGCCCGGGGGGTGGAAACACCATATATTTT
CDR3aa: CASSPGGGNTIYF

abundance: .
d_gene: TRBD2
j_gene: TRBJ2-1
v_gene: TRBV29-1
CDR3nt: TGCAGCGTTGACCGGGCGGGGGTTTACAATGAGCAGTTCTTC
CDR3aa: CSVDRAGVYNEQFF

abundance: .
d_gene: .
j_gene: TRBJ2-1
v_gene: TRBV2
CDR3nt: TGTGCCAGCAGGGGGCGCGCGAGGTTAGGCAATGAGCAGTTCTTC
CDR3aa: CASRGRARLGNEQFF

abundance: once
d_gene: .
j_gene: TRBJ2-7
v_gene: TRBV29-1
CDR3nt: TGCAGCGTTGTTGTCAGGGGCTCCTACGAGCAGTACTTC
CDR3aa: CSVVVRGSYEQYF

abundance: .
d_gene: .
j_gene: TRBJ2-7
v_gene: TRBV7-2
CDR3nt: TGTGCCAGCAGCTTAGAAGCGGAGTACGAGCAGTACTTC
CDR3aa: CASSLEAEYEQYF

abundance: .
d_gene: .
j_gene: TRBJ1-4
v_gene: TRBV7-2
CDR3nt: TGTGCCAGCAGCTTTTCGGAAAAACTGTTTTTT
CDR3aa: CASSFSEKLFF

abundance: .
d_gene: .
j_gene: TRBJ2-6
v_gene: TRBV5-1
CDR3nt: TGCGCCAGCAGCTTACCCCATGGGGTGGGGTCTGGGGCCAACGTCCTGACTTTC
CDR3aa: CASSLPHGVGSGANVLTF

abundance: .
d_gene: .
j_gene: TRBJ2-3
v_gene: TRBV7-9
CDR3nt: TGTGCCAGTACCGAGGGGCTAGGTACGCAGTATTTT
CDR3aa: CASTEGLGTQYF

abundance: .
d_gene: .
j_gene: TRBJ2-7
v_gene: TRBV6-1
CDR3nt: TGTGCCAGCAGCTCATACCCTTCCTACGAGCAGTACTTC
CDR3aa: CASSSYPSYEQYF

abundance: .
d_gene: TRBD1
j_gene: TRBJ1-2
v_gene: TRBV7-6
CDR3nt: TGTGCCAGCAGCTCCCTGGACAGGGGTGGCTACACCTTC
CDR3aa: CASSSLDRGGYTF

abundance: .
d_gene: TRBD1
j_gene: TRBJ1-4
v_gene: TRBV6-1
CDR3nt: TGTGCCAGCAGTAATTTCGGGACAGGGCGAGAAAAACTGTTTTTT
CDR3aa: CASSNFGTGREKLFF

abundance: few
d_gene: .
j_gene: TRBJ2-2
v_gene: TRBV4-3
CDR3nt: TGCGCCAGCAGCTATGCCGGGACGGTCACCGGGGAGCTGTTTTTT
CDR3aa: CASSYAGTVTGELFF

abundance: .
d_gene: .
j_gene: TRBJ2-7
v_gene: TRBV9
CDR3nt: TGTGCCAGCAGCGATTCTGAGTCGGACTTTACCTACGAGCAGTACTTC
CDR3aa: CASSDSESDFTYEQYF

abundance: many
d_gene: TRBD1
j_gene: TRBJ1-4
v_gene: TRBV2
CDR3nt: TGTGCCAGCGGGTACGACAGGGTTGAGAAACTGTTTTTT
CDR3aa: CASGYDRVEKLFF

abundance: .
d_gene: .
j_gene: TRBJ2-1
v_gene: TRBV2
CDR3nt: TGTGCCAGCAGTGAATACCATGAGCAGTTCTTC
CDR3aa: CASSEYHEQFF

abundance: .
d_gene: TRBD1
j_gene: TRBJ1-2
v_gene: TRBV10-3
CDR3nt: TGTGCCATCAAGAAAAACCAGGGGGCTGGCTATGGCTACACCTTC
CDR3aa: CAIKKNQGAGYGYTF

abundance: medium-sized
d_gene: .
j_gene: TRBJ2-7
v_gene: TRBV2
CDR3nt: TGTGCCAGCAGTGAAGTTGAGGGAGAGGGCGAGCAGTACTTC
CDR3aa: CASSEVEGEGEQYF

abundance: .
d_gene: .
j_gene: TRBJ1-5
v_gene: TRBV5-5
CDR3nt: TGTGCCAGCAGCCCACAGGATAGCAATCAGCCCCAGCATTTT
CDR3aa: CASSPQDSNQPQHF

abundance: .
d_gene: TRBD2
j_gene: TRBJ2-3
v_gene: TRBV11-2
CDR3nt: TGTGCCAGCAGCTTAAGCGGGAGGCCCCCACATGCGCAGTATTTT
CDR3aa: CASSLSGRPPHAQYF

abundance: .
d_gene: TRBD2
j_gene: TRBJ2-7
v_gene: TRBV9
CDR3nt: TGTGCCAGCAGCCTATTAGGACTAGCGGGCTACGAGCAGTACTTC
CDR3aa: CASSLLGLAGYEQYF

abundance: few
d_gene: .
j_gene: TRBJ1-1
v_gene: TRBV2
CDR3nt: TGTGCCAGCAGAGCAACGGTCGCTGAAGCTTTCTTT
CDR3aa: CASRATVAEAFF

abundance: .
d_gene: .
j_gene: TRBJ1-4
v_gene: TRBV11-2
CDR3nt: TGTGCCAGCAGCTTCGCCCCGGGAGCCCCAGTGGCAACTAATGAAAAACTGTTTTTT
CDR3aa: CASSFAPGAPVATNEKLFF

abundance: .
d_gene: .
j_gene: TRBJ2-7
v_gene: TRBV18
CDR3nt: TGTGCCAGCTCATCTCCAGGGACCTACGAGCAGTACTTC
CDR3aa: CASSSPGTYEQYF